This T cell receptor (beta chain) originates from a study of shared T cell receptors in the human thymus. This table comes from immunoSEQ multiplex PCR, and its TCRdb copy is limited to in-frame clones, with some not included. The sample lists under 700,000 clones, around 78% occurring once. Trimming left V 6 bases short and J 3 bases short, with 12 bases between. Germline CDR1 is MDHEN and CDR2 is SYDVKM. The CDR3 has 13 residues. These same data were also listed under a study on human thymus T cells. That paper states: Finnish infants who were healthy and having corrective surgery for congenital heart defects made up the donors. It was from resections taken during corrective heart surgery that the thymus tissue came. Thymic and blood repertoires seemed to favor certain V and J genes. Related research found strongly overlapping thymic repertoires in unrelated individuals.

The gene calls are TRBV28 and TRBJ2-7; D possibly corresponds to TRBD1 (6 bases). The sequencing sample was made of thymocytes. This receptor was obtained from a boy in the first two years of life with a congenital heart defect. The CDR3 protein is CASRPGDFYEQYF. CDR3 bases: TGTGCCAGCAGACCAGGGGATTTCTACGAGCAGTACTTC.